The present T cell receptor beta chain was sequenced within a study of blood T cell repertoires in COVID-19. The germline V and J ends were trimmed by 0 bases and 3 bases, with 6 bases remaining between them. Germline-derived CDR1 and CDR2 are MGHRA and YSYEKL. This CDR3 comprises 15 residues. Under the authors' procedure: The assay estimated nucleated cells by amplifying reference gene primers. The method was immunoSEQ multiplex PCR; TCRdb's version includes in-frame clones alone and lacks a portion of them. V and J calls and clone size are as listed in that table; D and trimming were resolved from the DNA. The profile shows 110,000 to 150,000 clones, around 86% of them singletons. Participant reports of clinical history set cohort assignment.

The TCR originated in a man aged 50 to 60 who had recovered from COVID-19. The chain links TRBV4-1 to TRBJ2-6; no definite D call. Sequencing was performed on PBMCs or T cells enriched from blood (not recorded which). CDR3 DNA: TGCGCCAGCAGCCAAGAGAGAGGTGGGGCCAACGTCCTGACTTTC. Translation gives CASSQERGGANVLTF.